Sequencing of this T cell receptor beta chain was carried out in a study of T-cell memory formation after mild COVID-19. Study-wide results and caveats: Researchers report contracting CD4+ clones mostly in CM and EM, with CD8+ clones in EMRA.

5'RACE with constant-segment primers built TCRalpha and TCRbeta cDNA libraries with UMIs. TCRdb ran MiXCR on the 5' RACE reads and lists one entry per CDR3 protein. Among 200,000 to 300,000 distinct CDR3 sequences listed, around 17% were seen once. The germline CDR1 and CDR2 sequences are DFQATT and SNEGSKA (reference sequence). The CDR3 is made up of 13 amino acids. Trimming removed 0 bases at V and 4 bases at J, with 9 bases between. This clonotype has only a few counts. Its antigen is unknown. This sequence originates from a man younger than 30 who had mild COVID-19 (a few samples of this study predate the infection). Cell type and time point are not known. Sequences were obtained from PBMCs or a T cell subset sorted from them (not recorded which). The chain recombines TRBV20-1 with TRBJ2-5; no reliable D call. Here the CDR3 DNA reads TGCAGTGCTAGAGATAAATTAGGAGAGACCCAGTACTTC. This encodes CSARDKLGETQYF.